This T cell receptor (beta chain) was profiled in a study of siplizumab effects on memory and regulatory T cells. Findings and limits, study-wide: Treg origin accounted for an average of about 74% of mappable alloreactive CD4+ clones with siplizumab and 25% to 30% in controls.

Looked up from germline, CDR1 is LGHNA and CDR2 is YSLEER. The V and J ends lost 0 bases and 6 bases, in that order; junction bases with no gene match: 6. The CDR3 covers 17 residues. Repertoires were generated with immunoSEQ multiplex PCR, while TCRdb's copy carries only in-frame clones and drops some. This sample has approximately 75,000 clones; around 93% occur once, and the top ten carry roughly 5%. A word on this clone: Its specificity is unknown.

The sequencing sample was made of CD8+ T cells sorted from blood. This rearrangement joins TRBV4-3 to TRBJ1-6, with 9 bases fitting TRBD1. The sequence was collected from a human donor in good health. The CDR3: CASSQDLRQGGNSPLHF. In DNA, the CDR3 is TGCGCCAGCAGCCAAGATCTGCGACAGGGGGGTAATTCACCCCTCCACTTT.